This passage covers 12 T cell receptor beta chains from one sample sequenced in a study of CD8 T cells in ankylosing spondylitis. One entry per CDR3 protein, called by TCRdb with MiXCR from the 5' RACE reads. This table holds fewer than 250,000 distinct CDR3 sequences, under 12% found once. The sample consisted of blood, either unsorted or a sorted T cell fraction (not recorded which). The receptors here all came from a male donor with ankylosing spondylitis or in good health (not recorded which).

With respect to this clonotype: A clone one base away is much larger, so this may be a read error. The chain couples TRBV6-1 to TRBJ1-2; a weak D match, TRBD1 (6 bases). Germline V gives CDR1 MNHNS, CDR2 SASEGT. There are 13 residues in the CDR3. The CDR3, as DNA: TGTGCCAGCAGGATGGACAGTAACTTTGGCTACACCTTC. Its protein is CASRMDSNFGYTF.

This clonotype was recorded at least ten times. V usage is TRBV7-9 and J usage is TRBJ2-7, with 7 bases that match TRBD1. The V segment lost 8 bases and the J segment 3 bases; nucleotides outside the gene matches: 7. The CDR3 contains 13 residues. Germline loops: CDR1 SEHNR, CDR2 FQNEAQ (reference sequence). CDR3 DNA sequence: TGTGCCAGCCTAAGGACAGGAGACTACGAGCAGTACTTC. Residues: CASLRTGDYEQYF.

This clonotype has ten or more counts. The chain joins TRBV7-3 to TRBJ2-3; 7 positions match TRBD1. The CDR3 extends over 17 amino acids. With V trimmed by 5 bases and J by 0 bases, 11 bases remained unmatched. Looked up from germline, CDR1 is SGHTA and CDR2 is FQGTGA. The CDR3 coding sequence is TGTGCCAGCAGCCGACAGGGTGGACCCGCTAGCACAGATACGCAGTATTTT. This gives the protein CASSRQGGPASTDTQYF.

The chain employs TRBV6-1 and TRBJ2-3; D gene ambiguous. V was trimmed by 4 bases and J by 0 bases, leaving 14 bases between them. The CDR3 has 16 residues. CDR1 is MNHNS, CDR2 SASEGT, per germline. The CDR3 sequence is CASSGRMGASTDTQYF. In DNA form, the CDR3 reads TGTGCCAGCAGTGGGCGAATGGGCGCTAGCACAGATACGCAGTATTTT.

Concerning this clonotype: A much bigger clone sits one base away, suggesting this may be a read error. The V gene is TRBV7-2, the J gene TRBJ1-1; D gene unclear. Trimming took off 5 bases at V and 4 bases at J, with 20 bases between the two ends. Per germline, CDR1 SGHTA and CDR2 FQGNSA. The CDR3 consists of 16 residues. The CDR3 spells CASSLGPARLATEAFF. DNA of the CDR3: TGTGCCAGCAGCCTTGGCCCAGCCCGCCTGGCCACTGAAGCTTTCTTT. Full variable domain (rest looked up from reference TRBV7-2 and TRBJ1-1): GAGVSQSPSNKVTEKGKDVELRCDPISGHTALYWYRQSLGQGLEFLIYFQGNSAPDKSGLPSDRFSAERTGGSVSTLTIQRTQQEDSAVYLCASSLGPARLATEAFFGQGTRLTVV.

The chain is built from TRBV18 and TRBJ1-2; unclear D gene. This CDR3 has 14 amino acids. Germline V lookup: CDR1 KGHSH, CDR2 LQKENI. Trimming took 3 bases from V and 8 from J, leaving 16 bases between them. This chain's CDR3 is CASSPSDTRGGYTF. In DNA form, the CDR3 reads TGTGCCAGCTCACCGTCCGACACTCGGGGAGGCTACACCTTC. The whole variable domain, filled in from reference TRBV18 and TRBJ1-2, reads NAGVMQNPRHLVRRRGQEARLRCSPMKGHSHVYWYRQLPEEGLKFMVYLQKENIIDESGMPKERFSAEFPKEGPSILRIQQVVRGDSAAYFCASSPSDTRGGYTFGSGTRLTVV.

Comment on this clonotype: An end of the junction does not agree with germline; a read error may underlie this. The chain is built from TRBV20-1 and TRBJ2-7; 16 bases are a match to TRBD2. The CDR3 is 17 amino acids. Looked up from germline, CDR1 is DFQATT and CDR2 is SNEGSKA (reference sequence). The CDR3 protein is CCAIPGLAGGPSYEQYF. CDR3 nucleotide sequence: TGCTGTGCTATCCCGGGACTAGCGGGGGGGCCGTCCTACGAGCAGTACTTC.

The CDR3 DNA sequence: TGTGCCAGCAGCCAGCTCCCTCAAGATACGCAGTATTTT. Its protein product is CASSQLPQDTQYF. The J gene is TRBJ2-3, the V gene TRBV3-1; D uncertain. The CDR3 totals 13 residues. Trimming left V 3 bases short and J 5 bases short, with 9 bases between. Per the germline V gene, CDR1 is LGHDT and CDR2 is YNNKEL (reference sequence).

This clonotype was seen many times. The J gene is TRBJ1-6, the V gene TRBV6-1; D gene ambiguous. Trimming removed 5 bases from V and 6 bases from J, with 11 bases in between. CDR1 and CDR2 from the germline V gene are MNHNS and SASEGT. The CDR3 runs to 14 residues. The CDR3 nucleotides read TGTGCCAGCAGTCATGGACTGATTAATTCACCCCTCCACTTT. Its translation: CASSHGLINSPLHF.

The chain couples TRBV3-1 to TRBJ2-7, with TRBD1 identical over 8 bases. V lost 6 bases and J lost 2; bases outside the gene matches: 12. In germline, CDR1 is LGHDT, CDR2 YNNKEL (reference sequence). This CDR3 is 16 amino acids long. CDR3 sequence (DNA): TGTGCCAGCAGTCTTACAGGGGGGTCGTGGACCTACGAGCAGTACTTC. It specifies CASSLTGGSWTYEQYF.

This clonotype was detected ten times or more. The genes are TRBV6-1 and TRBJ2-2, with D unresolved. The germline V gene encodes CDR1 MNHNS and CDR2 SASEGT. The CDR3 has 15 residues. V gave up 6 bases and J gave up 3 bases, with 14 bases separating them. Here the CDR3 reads CASSSLTAHTGELFF. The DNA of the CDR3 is TGTGCCAGCAGCTCTCTCACGGCCCACACCGGGGAGCTGTTTTTT.

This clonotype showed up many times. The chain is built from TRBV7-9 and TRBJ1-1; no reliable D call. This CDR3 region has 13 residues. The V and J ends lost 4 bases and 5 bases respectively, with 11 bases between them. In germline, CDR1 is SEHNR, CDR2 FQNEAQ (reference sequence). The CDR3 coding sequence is TGTGCCAGCAGCTCCGAGGTGGGGACTGAAGCTTTCTTT. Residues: CASSSEVGTEAFF.